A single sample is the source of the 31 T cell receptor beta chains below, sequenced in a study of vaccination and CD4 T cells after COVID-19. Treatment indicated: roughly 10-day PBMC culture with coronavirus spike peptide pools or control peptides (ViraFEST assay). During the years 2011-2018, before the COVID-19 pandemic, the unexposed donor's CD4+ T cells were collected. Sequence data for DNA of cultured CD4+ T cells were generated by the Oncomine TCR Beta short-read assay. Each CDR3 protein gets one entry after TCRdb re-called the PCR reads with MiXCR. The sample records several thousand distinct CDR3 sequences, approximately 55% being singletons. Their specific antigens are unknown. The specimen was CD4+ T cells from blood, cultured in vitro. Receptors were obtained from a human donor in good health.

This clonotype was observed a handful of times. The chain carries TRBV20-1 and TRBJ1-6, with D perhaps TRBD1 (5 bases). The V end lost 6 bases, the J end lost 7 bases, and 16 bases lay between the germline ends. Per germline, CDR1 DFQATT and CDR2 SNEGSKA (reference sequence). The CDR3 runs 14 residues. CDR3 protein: CSAAVRAYNSPLHF. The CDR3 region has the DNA TGCAGTGCCGCCGTCAGGGCGTACAATTCACCCCTCCACTTT.

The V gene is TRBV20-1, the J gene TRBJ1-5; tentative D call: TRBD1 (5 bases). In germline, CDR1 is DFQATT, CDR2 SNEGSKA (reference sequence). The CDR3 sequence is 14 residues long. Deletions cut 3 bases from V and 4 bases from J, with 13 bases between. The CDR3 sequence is CSARARGPNQPQHF. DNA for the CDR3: TGCAGTGCTAGGGCACGGGGCCCGAATCAGCCCCAGCATTTT.

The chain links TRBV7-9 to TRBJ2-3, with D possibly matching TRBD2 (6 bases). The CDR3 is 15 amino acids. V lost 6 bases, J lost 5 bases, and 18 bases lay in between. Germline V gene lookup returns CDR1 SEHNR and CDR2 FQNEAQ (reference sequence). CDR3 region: CASRRGREVGDTQYF. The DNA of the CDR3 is TGTGCCAGCAGGCGGGGCAGGGAGGTTGGAGATACGCAGTATTTT.

CDR3 region: CASSFYGDRDNEQFF. Here the CDR3 DNA reads TGTGCCAGCAGTTTTTACGGGGACAGGGACAATGAGCAGTTCTTC. The J gene is TRBJ2-1, the V gene TRBV27, with 9 bases lining up with TRBD1. Germline V gene lookup returns CDR1 MNHEY and CDR2 SMNVEV (reference sequence). The J segment lost 5 bases and the V segment lost 3 bases, leaving 5 bases of the junction unmatched. The CDR3 consists of 15 residues.

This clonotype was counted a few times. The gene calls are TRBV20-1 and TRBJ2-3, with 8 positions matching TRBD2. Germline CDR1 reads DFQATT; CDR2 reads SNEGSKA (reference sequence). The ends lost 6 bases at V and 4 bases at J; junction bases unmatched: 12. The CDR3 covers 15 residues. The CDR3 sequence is CSATSFAGGPDTQYF. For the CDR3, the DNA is TGCAGTGCGACAAGCTTTGCGGGGGGACCAGATACGCAGTATTTT.

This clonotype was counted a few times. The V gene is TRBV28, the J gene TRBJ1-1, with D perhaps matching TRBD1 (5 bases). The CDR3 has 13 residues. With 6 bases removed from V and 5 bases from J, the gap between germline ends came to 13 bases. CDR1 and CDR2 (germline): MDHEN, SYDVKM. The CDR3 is CASSQGRQTEAFF. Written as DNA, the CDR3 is TGTGCCAGCAGCCAGGGACGGCAAACTGAAGCTTTCTTT.

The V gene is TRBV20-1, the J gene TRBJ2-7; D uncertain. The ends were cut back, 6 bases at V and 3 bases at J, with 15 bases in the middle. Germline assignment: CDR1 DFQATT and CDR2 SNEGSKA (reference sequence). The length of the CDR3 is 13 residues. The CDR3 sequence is CSASISSHYEQYF. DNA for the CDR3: TGCAGTGCATCAATTAGCTCCCACTACGAGCAGTACTTC.

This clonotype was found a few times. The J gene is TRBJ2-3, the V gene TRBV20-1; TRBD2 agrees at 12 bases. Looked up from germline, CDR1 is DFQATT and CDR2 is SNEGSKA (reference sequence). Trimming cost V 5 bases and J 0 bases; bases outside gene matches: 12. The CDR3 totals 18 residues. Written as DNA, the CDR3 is TGCAGTGCTTACTTGACTAGCGGGAGAGTCCCTAGCACAGATACGCAGTATTTT. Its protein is CSAYLTSGRVPSTDTQYF.

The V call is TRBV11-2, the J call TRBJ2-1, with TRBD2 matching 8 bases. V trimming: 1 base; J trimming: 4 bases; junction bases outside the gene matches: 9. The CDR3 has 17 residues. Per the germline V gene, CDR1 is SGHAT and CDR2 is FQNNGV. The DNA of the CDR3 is TGTGCCAGCAGCTTAGGGGCTATTGCGGGAGGATACAATGAGCAGTTCTTC. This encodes CASSLGAIAGGYNEQFF.

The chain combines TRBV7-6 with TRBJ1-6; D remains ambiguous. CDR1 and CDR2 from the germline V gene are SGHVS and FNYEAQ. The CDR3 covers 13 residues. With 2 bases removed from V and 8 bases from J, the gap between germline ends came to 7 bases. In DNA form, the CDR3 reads TGTGCCAGCAGCTTAAACAGCTATTCACCCCTCCACTTT. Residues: CASSLNSYSPLHF.

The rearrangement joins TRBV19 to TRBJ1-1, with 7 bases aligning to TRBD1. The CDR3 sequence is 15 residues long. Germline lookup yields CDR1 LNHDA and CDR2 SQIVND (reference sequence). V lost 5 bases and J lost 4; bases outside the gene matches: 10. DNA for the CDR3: TGTGCCAGTAGTCTTTCGACAGGGTTCGGCACTGAAGCTTTCTTT. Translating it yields CASSLSTGFGTEAFF.

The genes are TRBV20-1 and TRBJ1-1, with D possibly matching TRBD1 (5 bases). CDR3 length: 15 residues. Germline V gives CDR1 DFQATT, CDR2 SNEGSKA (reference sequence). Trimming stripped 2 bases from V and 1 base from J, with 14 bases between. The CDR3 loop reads CSARPPVGGNTEAFF. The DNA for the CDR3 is TGCAGTGCTAGACCCCCGGTTGGGGGGAACACTGAAGCTTTCTTT.

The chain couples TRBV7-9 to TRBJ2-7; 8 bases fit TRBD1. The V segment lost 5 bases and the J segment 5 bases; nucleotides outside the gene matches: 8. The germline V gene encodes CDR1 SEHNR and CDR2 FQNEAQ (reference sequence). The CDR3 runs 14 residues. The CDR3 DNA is TGTGCCAGCAGCCCGTGGACAGGGTGGGACGAGCAGTACTTC. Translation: CASSPWTGWDEQYF.

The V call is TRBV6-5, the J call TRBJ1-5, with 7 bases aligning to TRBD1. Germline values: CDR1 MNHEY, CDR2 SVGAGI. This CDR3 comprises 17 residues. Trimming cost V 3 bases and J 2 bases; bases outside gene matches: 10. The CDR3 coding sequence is TGTGCCAGCAGTTATCCCAGGGGGGGTTCAGGCAATCAGCCCCAGCATTTT. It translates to CASSYPRGGSGNQPQHF.

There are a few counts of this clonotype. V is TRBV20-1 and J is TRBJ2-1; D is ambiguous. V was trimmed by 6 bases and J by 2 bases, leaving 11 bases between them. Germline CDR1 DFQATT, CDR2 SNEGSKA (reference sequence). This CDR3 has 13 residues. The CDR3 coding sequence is TGCAGTGCCGCGATCCGGGCCTACAATGAGCAGTTCTTC. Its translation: CSAAIRAYNEQFF.

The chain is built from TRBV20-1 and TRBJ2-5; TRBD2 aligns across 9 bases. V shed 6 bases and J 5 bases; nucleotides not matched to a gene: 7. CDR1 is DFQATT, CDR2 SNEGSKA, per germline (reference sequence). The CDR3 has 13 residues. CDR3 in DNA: TGCAGTGCGGAGCGGGGGGTCCGGGAGACCCAGTACTTC. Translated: CSAERGVRETQYF.

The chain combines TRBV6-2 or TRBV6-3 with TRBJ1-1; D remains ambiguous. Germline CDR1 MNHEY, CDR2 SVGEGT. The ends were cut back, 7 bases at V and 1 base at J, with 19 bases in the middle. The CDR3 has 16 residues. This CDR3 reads CASISPFGRRNTEAFF. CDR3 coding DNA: TGTGCCAGCATTTCCCCTTTCGGACGGAGGAACACTGAAGCTTTCTTT.

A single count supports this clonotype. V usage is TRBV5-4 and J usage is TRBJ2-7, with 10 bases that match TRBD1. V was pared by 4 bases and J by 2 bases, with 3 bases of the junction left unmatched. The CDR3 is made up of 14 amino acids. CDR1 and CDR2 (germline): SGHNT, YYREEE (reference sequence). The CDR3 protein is CASSRDRGPYEQYF. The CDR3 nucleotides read TGTGCCAGCAGCCGGGACAGGGGACCCTACGAGCAGTACTTC.

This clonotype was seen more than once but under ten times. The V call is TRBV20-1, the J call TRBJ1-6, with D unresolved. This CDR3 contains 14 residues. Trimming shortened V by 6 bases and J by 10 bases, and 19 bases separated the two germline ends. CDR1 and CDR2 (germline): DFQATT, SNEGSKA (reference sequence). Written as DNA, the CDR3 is TGCAGTGCCATCCCAACCGGATTCGACTCACCCCTCCACTTT. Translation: CSAIPTGFDSPLHF.

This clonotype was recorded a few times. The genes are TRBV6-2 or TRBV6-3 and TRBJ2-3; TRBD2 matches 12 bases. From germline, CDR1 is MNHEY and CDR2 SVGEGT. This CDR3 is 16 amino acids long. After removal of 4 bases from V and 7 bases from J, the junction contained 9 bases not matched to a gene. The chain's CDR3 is CASSSQTSGGPNTQYF. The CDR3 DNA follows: TGTGCCAGCAGTTCCCAGACTAGCGGGGGCCCGAATACGCAGTATTTT.

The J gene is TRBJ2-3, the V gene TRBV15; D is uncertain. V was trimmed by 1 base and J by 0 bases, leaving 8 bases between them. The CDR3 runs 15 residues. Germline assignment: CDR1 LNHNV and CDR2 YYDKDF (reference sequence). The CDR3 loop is CATSRVDFSTDTQYF. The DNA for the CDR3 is TGTGCCACCAGCAGAGTCGACTTTAGCACAGATACGCAGTATTTT.

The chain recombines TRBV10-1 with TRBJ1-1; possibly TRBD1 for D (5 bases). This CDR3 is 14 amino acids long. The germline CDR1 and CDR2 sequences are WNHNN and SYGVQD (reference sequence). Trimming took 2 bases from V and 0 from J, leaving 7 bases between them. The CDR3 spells CASSEEGMNTEAFF. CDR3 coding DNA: TGCGCCAGCAGTGAGGAGGGGATGAACACTGAAGCTTTCTTT.

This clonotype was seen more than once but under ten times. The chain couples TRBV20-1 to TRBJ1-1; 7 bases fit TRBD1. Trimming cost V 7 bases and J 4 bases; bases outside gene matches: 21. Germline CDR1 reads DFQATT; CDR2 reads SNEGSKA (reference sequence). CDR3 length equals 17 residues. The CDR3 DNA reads TGCAGTGTCCCCGCCCGGGACAGTCCACGATGGAGCACTGAAGCTTTCTTT. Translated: CSVPARDSPRWSTEAFF.

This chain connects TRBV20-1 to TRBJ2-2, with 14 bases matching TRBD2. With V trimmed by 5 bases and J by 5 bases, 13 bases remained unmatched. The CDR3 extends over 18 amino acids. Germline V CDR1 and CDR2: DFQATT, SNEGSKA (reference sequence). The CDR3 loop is CSADPGTSGRLGTGELFF. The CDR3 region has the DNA TGCAGTGCTGACCCGGGGACTAGCGGGAGATTGGGGACCGGGGAGCTGTTTTTT.

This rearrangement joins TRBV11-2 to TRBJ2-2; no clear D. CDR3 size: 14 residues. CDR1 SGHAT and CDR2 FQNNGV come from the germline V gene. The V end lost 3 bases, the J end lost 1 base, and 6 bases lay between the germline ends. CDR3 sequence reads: CASSLGMNTGELFF. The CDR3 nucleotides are TGTGCCAGCAGCTTGGGGATGAACACCGGGGAGCTGTTTTTT.

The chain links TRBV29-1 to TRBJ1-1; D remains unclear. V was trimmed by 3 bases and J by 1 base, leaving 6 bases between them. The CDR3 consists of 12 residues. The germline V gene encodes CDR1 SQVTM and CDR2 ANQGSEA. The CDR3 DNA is TGCAGCGTTGAGCGCCCGAACACTGAAGCTTTCTTT. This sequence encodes CSVERPNTEAFF. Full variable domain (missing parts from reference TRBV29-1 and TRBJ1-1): SAVISQKPSRDICQRGTSLTIQCQVDSQVTMMFWYRQQPGQSLTLIATANQGSEATYESGFVIDKFPISRPNLTFSTLTVSNMSPEDSSIYLCSVERPNTEAFFGQGTRLTVV.

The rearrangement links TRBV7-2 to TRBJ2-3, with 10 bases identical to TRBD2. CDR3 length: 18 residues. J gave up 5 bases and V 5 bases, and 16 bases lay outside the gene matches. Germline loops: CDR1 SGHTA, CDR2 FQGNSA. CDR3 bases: TGTGCCAGCAGCGTAGTTCCGGCTAGCGGGAGTATCGGAGATACGCAGTATTTT. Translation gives CASSVVPASGSIGDTQYF.

In nucleotides, the CDR3 is TGTGCCAGCGTGGCAGCCAGCGGGGGGGCCCTCGGGGAGCTGTTTTTT. It translates to CASVAASGGALGELFF. The chain joins TRBV28 to TRBJ2-2; TRBD2 matches 10 bases. CDR3 length equals 16 residues. J lost 7 bases, V lost 8 bases, and 13 bases had no gene match. From germline, CDR1 is MDHEN and CDR2 SYDVKM.

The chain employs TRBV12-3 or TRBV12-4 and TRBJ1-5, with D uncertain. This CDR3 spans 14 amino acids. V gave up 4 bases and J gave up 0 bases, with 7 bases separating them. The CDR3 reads CASSWHISNQPQHF. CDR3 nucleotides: TGTGCCAGCAGTTGGCACATTAGCAATCAGCCCCAGCATTTT.

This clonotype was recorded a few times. Here the CDR3 reads CASSRSPVVRDRGKNYGYTF. The CDR3 DNA sequence: TGTGCCAGCAGCCGATCGCCCGTGGTTCGGGACAGGGGGAAGAACTATGGCTACACCTTC. The chain recombines TRBV11-2 with TRBJ1-2; 11 bases are shared with TRBD1. Trimming removed 5 bases from V and 2 bases from J; junction bases left unmatched: 19. The germline CDR1 and CDR2 sequences are SGHAT and FQNNGV. CDR3 length: 20 residues.

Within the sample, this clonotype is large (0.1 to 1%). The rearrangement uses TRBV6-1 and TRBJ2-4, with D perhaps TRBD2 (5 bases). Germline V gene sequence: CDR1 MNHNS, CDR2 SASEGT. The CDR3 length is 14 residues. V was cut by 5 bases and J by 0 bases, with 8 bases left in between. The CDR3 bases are TGTGCCAGCAGTCCGGGATTAGCCAAAAACATTCAGTACTTC. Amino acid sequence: CASSPGLAKNIQYF.